One and the same sample provided the 28 T cell receptor beta chains below, sequenced in a study of OX40 agonist ivuxolimab in advanced cancers. Clones were read by immunoSEQ multiplex PCR, and TCRdb kept only the in-frame ones, dropping some. The sample lists approximately 66,000 clones, more than 70% occurring once. The source was CD4+ or CD8+ T cells sorted from blood, collected in a trial of the OX40 agonist ivuxolimab. These receptors were obtained from an adult with an advanced solid tumor such as melanoma, head and neck, liver or kidney cancer.

CDR3 residues: CASSTGTGAREQYF. In nucleotides, the CDR3 is TGTGCCAGCAGCACCGGGACAGGGGCGAGGGAGCAGTACTTC. V and J are TRBV7-2 and TRBJ2-7; 10 nucleotides line up with TRBD1. This CDR3 spans 14 amino acids. Germline values: CDR1 SGHTA, CDR2 FQGNSA. Trimming at V came to 5 bases and at J to 7 bases, leaving 8 bases not matched to a gene.

The chain uses TRBV7-9 and TRBJ2-7, with D tentatively TRBD1 or TRBD2 (5 bases each). Trimming removed 11 bases at V and 7 bases at J, with 21 bases between. Germline V gene sequence: CDR1 SEHNR, CDR2 FQNEAQ (reference sequence). The CDR3 has 13 residues. For the CDR3, the DNA is TGTGCCGTCGAGGGGCAGGGCCTCGGGGAGCAGTACTTC. It specifies CAVEGQGLGEQYF.

The J gene is TRBJ1-2, the V gene TRBV29-1; possibly TRBD1 for D (5 bases). Trimming took off 6 bases at V and 4 bases at J, with 21 bases between the two ends. Germline CDR1 and CDR2: SQVTM and ANQGSEA. The CDR3 sequence is 15 residues long. In nucleotides, the CDR3 is TGCAGCGTCGACGACCCGACAGTCCCCCTCTATGGCTACACCTTC. Its protein is CSVDDPTVPLYGYTF.

This clone was detected once. The rearrangement uses TRBV4-1 and TRBJ1-1; the match to TRBD1 covers 7 bases. CDR1 is MGHRA, CDR2 YSYEKL, per germline. This CDR3 has 13 residues. Trimming took 1 base from V and 11 from J; bases not matched to a gene: 7. The CDR3 DNA sequence: TGCGCCAGCAGCCAAGCGCGGGACAGTGGCGCTTTCTTT. This sequence encodes CASSQARDSGAFF.

J is TRBJ1-2 and V is TRBV7-9; a possible D gene is TRBD1 (5 bases). V lost 4 bases, J lost 0 bases, and 24 bases lay in between. The CDR3 runs 19 residues. The germline CDR1 and CDR2 sequences are SEHNR and FQNEAQ (reference sequence). This CDR3 is CASSSISGPAGRSNYGYTF. Here the CDR3 DNA reads TGTGCCAGCAGCTCGATTTCTGGGCCCGCGGGACGATCTAACTATGGCTACACCTTC.

The chain joins TRBV28 to TRBJ1-2, with TRBD1 as a possible D gene (5 bases). CDR1 is MDHEN, CDR2 SYDVKM, per germline. Trimming took 6 bases from V and 4 from J, leaving 12 bases between them. CDR3 size: 13 residues. Here the CDR3 reads CASRGGFAYGYTF. CDR3 coding DNA: TGTGCCAGCAGGGGGGGTTTTGCCTATGGCTACACCTTC.

This chain uses TRBV13 with TRBJ2-3; 11 bases are shared with TRBD2. The CDR3 runs to 16 residues. The germline CDR1 and CDR2 sequences are PRHDT and FYEKMQ (reference sequence). V was pared by 4 bases and J by 7 bases, with 10 bases of the junction left unmatched. In nucleotides, the CDR3 is TGTGCCAGCAGCTCCACTTCCGGGACTAGCGGCTATACGCAGTATTTT. Its translation is CASSSTSGTSGYTQYF.

The V and J genes are TRBV19 and TRBJ2-4; tentative D call: TRBD1 (5 bases). CDR3 length: 13 residues. V lost 5 bases and J 7 bases, leaving 12 bases between the germline ends. Germline CDR1 LNHDA, CDR2 SQIVND (reference sequence). DNA of the CDR3: TGTGCCAGTAGTGGCTCAGGGTCTAACATTCAGTACTTC. It specifies CASSGSGSNIQYF.

V usage is TRBV6-5 and J usage is TRBJ1-5, with no clear D. This CDR3 is built from 13 residues. V lost 6 bases, J lost 2 bases, and 8 bases lay in between. The germline CDR1 and CDR2 sequences are MNHEY and SVGAGI. The DNA for the CDR3 is TGTGCCAGCAGCCCACTAGGCAATCAGCCCCAGCATTTT. Amino acids: CASSPLGNQPQHF.

The V call is TRBV5-5, the J call TRBJ1-1, with TRBD1 as a possible D gene (5 bases). V lost 1 base and J 3 bases, leaving 10 bases between the germline ends. There are 14 residues in the CDR3. Germline lookup yields CDR1 SGHKS and CDR2 YYEKEE (reference sequence). The chain's CDR3 is CASSLQGSDTEAFF. The CDR3 bases are TGTGCCAGCAGCTTGCAGGGATCGGACACTGAAGCTTTCTTT.

V gene TRBV18 combines with J gene TRBJ2-7; 9 bases line up with TRBD2. Germline V gene sequence: CDR1 KGHSH, CDR2 LQKENI. CDR3 length: 15 amino acids. V was clipped by 2 bases and J by 2 bases; unmatched bases: 4. CDR3 amino acids: CASSPTGGGAYEQYF. In nucleotides, the CDR3 is TGTGCCAGCTCACCAACTGGCGGGGGGGCCTACGAGCAGTACTTC.

The V call is TRBV6-1, the J call TRBJ2-6; TRBD1 is a possible D gene (7 bases). Germline CDR1 and CDR2: MNHNS and SASEGT. The CDR3 is 15 residues long. Trimming shortened V by 7 bases and J by 4 bases, and 14 bases separated the two germline ends. CDR3 in amino acids: CASTTGAGGANVLTF. The CDR3 DNA is TGTGCCAGCACCACAGGGGCGGGGGGGGCCAACGTCCTGACTTTC.

V usage is TRBV18 and J usage is TRBJ1-4, with TRBD1 matching 7 bases. Germline V lookup: CDR1 KGHSH, CDR2 LQKENI. The CDR3 has 14 amino acids. V was clipped by 3 bases and J by 4 bases; unmatched bases: 2. The CDR3, as DNA: TGTGCCAGCTCACCGGACAGGTTTAATGAAAAACTGTTTTTT. This encodes CASSPDRFNEKLFF. The full variable domain, in which reference TRBV18 and TRBJ1-4 provide the parts outside the CDR3, is NAGVMQNPRHLVRRRGQEARLRCSPMKGHSHVYWYRQLPEEGLKFMVYLQKENIIDESGMPKERFSAEFPKEGPSILRIQQVVRGDSAAYFCASSPDRFNEKLFFGSGTQLSVL.

The V gene is TRBV2, the J gene TRBJ1-1, with 7 bases that match TRBD1. This CDR3 is built from 13 residues. Germline CDR1 SNHLY, CDR2 FYNNEI. With V trimmed by 4 bases and J by 5 bases, 4 bases remained unmatched. The CDR3 protein is CASSVTGMTEAFF. The DNA for the CDR3 is TGTGCCAGCAGTGTGACAGGGATGACTGAAGCTTTCTTT.

DNA of the CDR3: TGTGCCAGCAGTCGGGACAGGGGAGGCTACGAGCAGTACTTC. Translating it yields CASSRDRGGYEQYF. V and J are TRBV2 and TRBJ2-7, with 10 bases matching TRBD1. The CDR3 loop spans 14 amino acids. The V segment lost 5 bases and the J segment 3 bases; nucleotides outside the gene matches: 4. Germline CDR1 SNHLY, CDR2 FYNNEI.

V is TRBV4-1 and J is TRBJ2-1; D is perhaps TRBD1 (6 bases). Germline assignment: CDR1 MGHRA and CDR2 YSYEKL. V lost 0 bases and J 7 bases, leaving 13 bases between the germline ends. This CDR3 is built from 15 residues. The CDR3 sequence is CASSQDYRDWNEQFF. The DNA of the CDR3 is TGCGCCAGCAGCCAAGATTACAGGGATTGGAATGAGCAGTTCTTC.

This clone occurred once. The rearrangement uses TRBV10-3 and TRBJ1-5, with a tentative D call TRBD1 (5 bases). There are 13 residues in the CDR3. CDR1 and CDR2 (germline): ENHRY, SYGVKD. Trimming pared 3 bases from V and 8 bases from J, leaving 11 bases between. The CDR3 nucleotides read TGTGCCATCAGTGACAGGGAAGTTAAGCCCCAGCATTTT. Translating gives CAISDREVKPQHF.

The CDR3 sequence: CASSASGVREKLFF. CDR3 coding DNA: TGTGCCAGCAGTGCCTCAGGGGTTCGGGAAAAACTGTTTTTT. The chain combines TRBV27 with TRBJ1-4; weak D call: TRBD1 (6 bases). The V gene lost 5 bases and the J gene lost 8 bases, with 15 bases spanning the gap. The CDR3 runs to 14 residues. Germline values: CDR1 MNHEY, CDR2 SMNVEV (reference sequence).

The V and J genes are TRBV5-4 and TRBJ1-2; possible D gene TRBD1, 6 bases. With 0 bases removed from V and 4 bases from J, the gap between germline ends came to 13 bases. The CDR3 runs 15 residues. Germline V gene lookup returns CDR1 SGHNT and CDR2 YYREEE (reference sequence). The CDR3 loop is CASSLGTVDLYGYTF. DNA of the CDR3: TGTGCCAGCAGCTTGGGGACAGTAGATCTCTATGGCTACACCTTC.

The chain links TRBV9 to TRBJ1-3; 9 bases fit TRBD1. CDR1 SGDLS and CDR2 YYNGEE come from the germline V gene. The CDR3 has 16 amino acids. The J segment lost 4 bases and the V segment lost 0 bases, leaving 5 bases of the junction unmatched. CDR3 DNA sequence: TGTGCCAGCAGCGTAGAACCGGGACAGGGCGGAAACACCATATATTTT. This gives the protein CASSVEPGQGGNTIYF.

The chain recombines TRBV6-5 with TRBJ2-7; no reliable D call. V was pared by 4 bases and J by 1 base, with 11 bases between. Germline V gene sequence: CDR1 MNHEY, CDR2 SVGAGI. This CDR3 spans 14 amino acids. The CDR3 nucleotides read TGTGCCAGCAGTTCCCCCCAGGTGTCCTACGAGCAGTACTTC. Encoded protein: CASSSPQVSYEQYF.

The V gene is TRBV18, the J gene TRBJ1-4, with 7 bases fitting TRBD1. Germline V gene lookup returns CDR1 KGHSH and CDR2 LQKENI. The junction had 0 bases not matched to a gene; V was cut back by 4 bases and J by 1 base. The length of the CDR3 is 14 residues. CDR3 sequence reads: CASSRQGTNEKLFF. CDR3 bases: TGTGCCAGCTCACGACAGGGAACTAATGAAAAACTGTTTTTT.

The J gene is TRBJ1-2, the V gene TRBV6-5; tentative D call: TRBD1 (6 bases). The CDR3 consists of 12 residues. Germline loops: CDR1 MNHEY, CDR2 SVGAGI. Trimming removed 5 bases at V and 3 bases at J, with 7 bases between. The CDR3 sequence: CASSRQDYGYTF. The CDR3, as DNA: TGTGCCAGCAGTCGACAGGACTATGGCTACACCTTC.

The chain couples TRBV29-1 to TRBJ1-5; TRBD1 might be the D (6 bases). The CDR3 sequence is 13 residues long. V dropped 6 bases and J dropped 7 bases, with 16 bases sitting between them. The germline V gene encodes CDR1 SQVTM and CDR2 ANQGSEA. CDR3 residues: CSVREQGDQPQHF. In DNA form, the CDR3 reads TGCAGCGTGAGAGAACAGGGAGACCAGCCCCAGCATTTT.

The chain carries TRBV11-2 and TRBJ2-4; the D is unclear. V dropped 3 bases and J dropped 0 bases, with 9 bases sitting between them. This CDR3 contains 15 residues. The germline V gene encodes CDR1 SGHAT and CDR2 FQNNGV. CDR3 protein: CASSFDLGAKNIQYF. The CDR3 DNA is TGTGCCAGCAGCTTCGACCTCGGAGCCAAAAACATTCAGTACTTC. Drawing the rest from reference TRBV11-2 and TRBJ2-4, the complete variable domain is EAGVAQSPRYKIIEKRQSVAFWCNPISGHATLYWYQQILGQGPKLLIQFQNNGVVDDSQLPKDRFSAERLKGVDSTLKIQPAKLEDSAVYLCASSFDLGAKNIQYFGAGTRLSVL.

This clone appeared a few times. This chain uses TRBV7-9 with TRBJ1-2, with D possibly TRBD1 on 5 matching bases. Germline V gives CDR1 SEHNR, CDR2 FQNEAQ (reference sequence). The CDR3 sequence is 14 residues long. Trimming removed 5 bases from V and 6 bases from J, with 16 bases in between. The CDR3 nucleotides are TGTGCCAGCAGCCGCCAGACAGCGGGGGATGGCTACACCTTC. Translation: CASSRQTAGDGYTF.

This chain uses TRBV6-6 with TRBJ1-1; D is unresolved. Trimming took off 9 bases at V and 2 bases at J, with 7 bases between the two ends. The germline CDR1 and CDR2 sequences are MNHNY and SVGAGI (reference sequence). The CDR3 extends over 11 amino acids. As DNA, the CDR3 is TGTGCCAGTTTCGGTAACACTGAAGCTTTCTTT. This sequence encodes CASFGNTEAFF.

The V and J genes are TRBV2 and TRBJ1-1; D gene uncertain. Trimming removed 2 bases from V and 0 bases from J, with 4 bases in between. In germline, CDR1 is SNHLY, CDR2 FYNNEI. CDR3 length: 13 amino acids. The CDR3 reads CASSEPLNTEAFF. CDR3 nucleotide sequence: TGTGCCAGCAGTGAACCGTTGAACACTGAAGCTTTCTTT.